A single sample is the source of the 26 T cell receptor beta chains below, sequenced in a study of blood T cell repertoires in COVID-19. TCRdb's table, derived via immunoSEQ multiplex PCR, lists solely in-frame clones and lacks some. The sample has some 150,000 clones; roughly 90% are singletons. Material: peripheral blood. The receptors were sampled from a human donor in a cohort sampled during active COVID-19.

The chain uses TRBV6-5 and TRBJ2-2; perhaps TRBD1 as D (5 bases). The CDR3 runs to 13 residues. V shed 6 bases and J shed 6 bases, with 11 bases lying between them. Germline V CDR1 and CDR2: MNHEY, SVGAGI. CDR3 loop: CASRGQVAGELFF. CDR3 bases: TGTGCCAGCAGAGGACAAGTGGCCGGGGAGCTGTTTTTT.

The rearrangement links TRBV7-8 to TRBJ2-1; D remains unclear. This CDR3 spans 12 amino acids. Germline loops: CDR1 SGHVS, CDR2 FQNEAQ. V was trimmed by 4 bases and J by 4 bases, leaving 5 bases between them. As DNA, the CDR3 is TGTGCCAGCAGCTCCTTATACAATGAGCAGTTCTTC. Its protein product is CASSSLYNEQFF.

This sequence joins TRBV28 and TRBJ1-5, with a weak D call TRBD1 (5 bases). Trimming removed 3 bases from V and 9 bases from J, with 9 bases in between. The CDR3 loop spans 12 amino acids. The germline V gene has CDR1 MDHEN and CDR2 SYDVKM. Written as DNA, the CDR3 is TGTGCCAGCAGTTTGAATAGGGGGCCCCAGCATTTT. This gives the protein CASSLNRGPQHF. The full variable domain, in which reference TRBV28 and TRBJ1-5 provide the parts outside the CDR3, is DVKVTQSSRYLVKRTGEKVFLECVQDMDHENMFWYRQDPGLGLRLIYFSYDVKMKEKGDIPEGYSVSREKKERFSLILESASTNQTSMYLCASSLNRGPQHFGDGTRLSIL.

The chain recombines TRBV6-6 with TRBJ1-4; possible D gene TRBD1, 5 bases. Germline CDR1 and CDR2: MNHNY and SVGAGI (reference sequence). The CDR3 sequence is 15 residues long. The V and J ends lost 2 bases and 5 bases respectively, with 12 bases between them. CDR3 coding DNA: TGTGCCAGCAGTTACCAAAAGGGGCCGAATGAAAAACTGTTTTTT. Translation gives CASSYQKGPNEKLFF.

This rearrangement joins TRBV30 to TRBJ2-7; 11 nucleotides align to TRBD2. CDR3 length: 15 amino acids. The V gene's germline CDR1 is GTSNPN and CDR2 SVGIG (reference sequence). Trimming cost V 3 bases and J 3 bases; bases outside gene matches: 7. CDR3 protein: CAWRVAGGANYEQYF. DNA for the CDR3: TGTGCCTGGAGGGTAGCGGGGGGGGCGAACTACGAGCAGTACTTC.

The CDR3 coding sequence is TGTGCCAGCAGGGACAGCTCCTACTCTGGAAACACCATATATTTT. This codes for CASRDSSYSGNTIYF. The chain joins TRBV27 to TRBJ1-3; D perhaps matches TRBD1 (6 bases). Germline CDR1 MNHEY, CDR2 SMNVEV (reference sequence). CDR3 size: 15 residues. The V end was cut by 6 bases, the J end by 0 bases, with 12 bases between.

This clone appeared a few times. The chain joins TRBV4-3 to TRBJ2-5, with 7 positions matching TRBD1. This CDR3 is 16 amino acids long. J lost 7 bases, V lost 2 bases, and 13 bases had no gene match. Germline lookup yields CDR1 LGHNA and CDR2 YSLEER. CDR3 DNA: TGCGCCAGCAGCCAAACGGACAGGACACCCACGGGGACCCAGTACTTC. It yields the protein CASSQTDRTPTGTQYF.

Comments on this clone: Germline and junction disagree at one end, which may indicate a read error. This sequence joins TRBV7-7 and TRBJ2-5; a possible D gene is TRBD2 (6 bases). The CDR3 sequence is 15 residues long. Per germline, CDR1 SSHAT and CDR2 FNYEAQ (reference sequence). Here the CDR3 DNA reads TGTGCTAGCAGCTTAGGCGGTACTAGCAGGGAGACCCAGTACTTC. Amino acid sequence: CASSLGGTSRETQYF.

The rearrangement uses TRBV20-1 and TRBJ2-1; the match to TRBD2 covers 9 bases. Germline V lookup: CDR1 DFQATT, CDR2 SNEGSKA (reference sequence). J gave up 0 bases and V 3 bases, and 12 bases lay outside the gene matches. The CDR3 is 18 residues long. CDR3 bases: TGCAGTGCTAGTAAGGATGTTAGCGGGAGTGTCTCCTACAATGAGCAGTTCTTC. It yields the protein CSASKDVSGSVSYNEQFF.

The J gene is TRBJ2-4, the V gene TRBV6-6; D is unresolved. The CDR3 runs to 13 residues. CDR1 MNHNY and CDR2 SVGAGI come from the germline V gene (reference sequence). Trimming took 2 bases from V and 4 from J, leaving 6 bases between them. CDR3 region: CASSYAGKNIQYF. CDR3 nucleotide sequence: TGTGCCAGCAGTTACGCAGGAAAAAACATTCAGTACTTC.

The genes are TRBV11-2 and TRBJ2-7; TRBD2 is a possible D gene (6 bases). The CDR3 covers 13 residues. Trimming shortened V by 2 bases and J by 5 bases, and 10 bases separated the two germline ends. In germline, CDR1 is SGHAT, CDR2 FQNNGV. The DNA of the CDR3 is TGTGCCAGCAGCTTACCTAGCGTCCACGAGCAGTACTTC. Protein product: CASSLPSVHEQYF.

The chain uses TRBV7-2 and TRBJ1-2; D call uncertain. This CDR3 is built from 19 residues. CDR1 and CDR2 (germline): SGHTA, FQGNSA. V gave up 5 bases and J gave up 5 bases, with 30 bases separating them. The CDR3 reads CASSLDSGMGVELIYGYTF. The CDR3 nucleotides are TGTGCCAGCAGCCTCGACTCGGGGATGGGTGTTGAACTGATATATGGCTACACCTTC.

The chain employs TRBV7-9 and TRBJ2-3; 11 bases are a match to TRBD1. Germline V gives CDR1 SEHNR, CDR2 FQNEAQ (reference sequence). CDR3 size: 15 residues. V lost 4 bases and J lost 2; bases outside the gene matches: 2. The CDR3 nucleotides are TGTGCCAGCAGCTGGGGACAGGGGGACACAGATACGCAGTATTTT. Translating it yields CASSWGQGDTDTQYF.

The rearrangement links TRBV7-9 to TRBJ2-1, with a weak D call TRBD2 (6 bases). The CDR3 covers 14 residues. With 1 base removed from V and 7 bases from J, the gap between germline ends came to 11 bases. CDR1 SEHNR and CDR2 FQNEAQ come from the germline V gene (reference sequence). The CDR3 loop is CASSLVASENEQFF. CDR3 nucleotides: TGTGCCAGCAGCTTAGTAGCTAGCGAGAATGAGCAGTTCTTC.

The CDR3: CASSQSPGGSYEQYF. CDR3 coding DNA: TGTGCCAGCAGCCAATCGCCGGGGGGGTCCTACGAGCAGTACTTC. V and J are TRBV4-2 and TRBJ2-7; TRBD2 agrees at 8 bases. Per the germline V gene, CDR1 is LGHNA and CDR2 is YNFKEQ. This CDR3 spans 15 amino acids. Trimming took 2 bases from V and 1 from J; bases not matched to a gene: 4.

The rearrangement joins TRBV2 to TRBJ2-3; a possible D gene is TRBD1 (6 bases). The CDR3 extends over 14 amino acids. Germline lookup yields CDR1 SNHLY and CDR2 FYNNEI. The V end was cut by 2 bases, the J end by 1 base, with 7 bases between. The CDR3 DNA is TGTGCCAGCAGTGAATACAGGGGCACAGATACGCAGTATTTT. Encoded protein: CASSEYRGTDTQYF.

Only a few counts were recorded for this clone. The rearrangement joins TRBV19 to TRBJ2-5; D remains unclear. CDR3 length: 15 residues. Trimming shortened V by 3 bases and J by 4 bases, and 15 bases separated the two germline ends. The germline V gene has CDR1 LNHDA and CDR2 SQIVND (reference sequence). The CDR3 reads CASSISGRYTETQYF. CDR3 sequence (DNA): TGTGCCAGTAGTATCTCTGGCAGGTACACAGAGACCCAGTACTTC.

The chain is built from TRBV4-3 and TRBJ2-3, with D maybe TRBD2 (6 bases). This CDR3 is built from 16 residues. V was cut by 0 bases and J by 2 bases, with 12 bases left in between. In germline, CDR1 is LGHNA, CDR2 YSLEER. The CDR3 sequence is CASSQDLSGYTDTQYF. The CDR3, as DNA: TGCGCCAGCAGCCAAGATCTTAGCGGTTACACAGATACGCAGTATTTT.

This chain links TRBV6-5 with TRBJ2-1; 10 positions agree with TRBD2. The CDR3 has 15 residues. The V and J ends lost 0 bases and 7 bases, in that order; junction bases with no gene match: 3. Per the germline V gene, CDR1 is MNHEY and CDR2 is SVGAGI. CDR3 residues: CASSYSSGRSNEQFF. The CDR3 DNA is TGTGCCAGCAGTTACTCTAGCGGGAGGTCTAATGAGCAGTTCTTC.

The chain uses TRBV19 and TRBJ1-5; 7 positions match TRBD1. Germline loops: CDR1 LNHDA, CDR2 SQIVND (reference sequence). The CDR3 has 16 amino acids. Germline trimming cut 5 bases from V and 3 bases from J; bases unmatched to any gene: 10. The DNA for the CDR3 is TGTGCCAGTAGTGCCTACAGGGGAACTTCCAATCAGCCCCAGCATTTT. This sequence encodes CASSAYRGTSNQPQHF.

V and J are TRBV27 and TRBJ2-3; D may be TRBD2 (7 bases). With 4 bases removed from V and 4 bases from J, the gap between germline ends came to 15 bases. The CDR3 has 15 amino acids. Germline V lookup: CDR1 MNHEY, CDR2 SMNVEV (reference sequence). Here the CDR3 reads CASSWEGVTADTQYF. The CDR3 coding sequence is TGTGCCAGCAGTTGGGAGGGGGTGACGGCAGATACGCAGTATTTT.

The sample holds one count of this clone. The J gene is TRBJ2-2, the V gene TRBV18, with D possibly TRBD2 on 5 matching bases. In germline, CDR1 is KGHSH, CDR2 LQKENI. CDR3 size: 13 residues. V gave up 3 bases and J gave up 6 bases, with 8 bases separating them. CDR3 DNA: TGTGCCAGCTCACCCCTACTAGCCGGGGAGCTGTTTTTT. It translates to CASSPLLAGELFF.

As DNA, the CDR3 is TGTGCCAGCAGCTTATTCCCGACTAGCGACCTCACAGATACGCAGTATTTT. Translating it yields CASSLFPTSDLTDTQYF. The chain couples TRBV7-3 to TRBJ2-3; 8 bases align to TRBD2. The CDR3 length is 17 residues. Germline V gene sequence: CDR1 SGHTA, CDR2 FQGTGA. The trim removed 2 bases at V and 2 bases at J, leaving 9 bases unmatched.

V is TRBV29-1 and J is TRBJ1-4; TRBD1 aligns across 9 bases. This CDR3 has 16 residues. With 3 bases clipped from V and 4 bases from J, the junction kept 9 bases outside the gene matches. CDR1 and CDR2 from the germline V gene are SQVTM and ANQGSEA. The CDR3 DNA reads TGCAGCGTTGAGGGGCCGGGACAGGGACTTAATGAAAAACTGTTTTTT. It specifies CSVEGPGQGLNEKLFF.

The chain has TRBV18 and TRBJ2-1, with D perhaps TRBD1 (6 bases). Germline lookup yields CDR1 KGHSH and CDR2 LQKENI. V gave up 6 bases and J gave up 1 base, with 7 bases separating them. The CDR3 is 13 amino acids. The CDR3 sequence is CASSGQSYNEQFF. CDR3 DNA: TGTGCCAGCTCTGGACAGTCCTACAATGAGCAGTTCTTC.

The rearrangement uses TRBV19 and TRBJ2-3, with 7 bases lining up with TRBD1. Trimming cost V 4 bases and J 5 bases; bases outside gene matches: 6. This CDR3 region has 14 residues. Germline V CDR1 and CDR2: LNHDA, SQIVND (reference sequence). In DNA, the CDR3 is TGTGCCAGTAGTACTACAGGGGTGGGAGATACGCAGTATTTT. Translation gives CASSTTGVGDTQYF. Full variable domain (missing parts from reference TRBV19 and TRBJ2-3): DGGITQSPKYLFRKEGQNVTLSCEQNLNHDAMYWYRQDPGQGLRLIYYSQIVNDFQKGDIAEGYSVSREKKESFPLTVTSAQKNPTAFYLCASSTTGVGDTQYFGPGTRLTVL.